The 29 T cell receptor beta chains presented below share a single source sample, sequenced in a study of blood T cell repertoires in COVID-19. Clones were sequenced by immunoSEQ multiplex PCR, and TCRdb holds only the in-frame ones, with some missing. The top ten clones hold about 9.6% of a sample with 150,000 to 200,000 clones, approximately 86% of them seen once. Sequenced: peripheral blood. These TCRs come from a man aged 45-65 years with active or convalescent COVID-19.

The CDR3 spells CASSAGTIQETQYF. In DNA form, the CDR3 reads TGTGCCAGCAGCGCCGGGACTATCCAAGAGACCCAGTACTTC. This chain joins TRBV3-1 (or the pseudogene TRBV3-2) and TRBJ2-5; TRBD2 matches at 7 bases. The ends lost 5 bases at V and 1 base at J; junction bases unmatched: 4. CDR1 and CDR2 from the germline V gene are LGHDT and YNNKEL (reference sequence). This CDR3 comprises 14 residues.

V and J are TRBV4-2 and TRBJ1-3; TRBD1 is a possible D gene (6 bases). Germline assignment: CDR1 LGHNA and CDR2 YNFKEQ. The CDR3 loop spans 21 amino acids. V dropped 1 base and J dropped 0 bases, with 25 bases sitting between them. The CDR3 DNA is TGTGCCAGCAGCCAAGCGTTTCGACAGGCTAGTCTCCCGCACTCTGGAAACACCATATATTTT. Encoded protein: CASSQAFRQASLPHSGNTIYF.

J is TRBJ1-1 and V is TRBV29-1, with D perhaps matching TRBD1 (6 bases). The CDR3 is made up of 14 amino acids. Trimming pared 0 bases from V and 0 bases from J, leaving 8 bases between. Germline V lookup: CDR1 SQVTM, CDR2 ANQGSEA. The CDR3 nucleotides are TGCAGCGTTGAAGAGGACAGAATGAACACTGAAGCTTTCTTT. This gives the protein CSVEEDRMNTEAFF.

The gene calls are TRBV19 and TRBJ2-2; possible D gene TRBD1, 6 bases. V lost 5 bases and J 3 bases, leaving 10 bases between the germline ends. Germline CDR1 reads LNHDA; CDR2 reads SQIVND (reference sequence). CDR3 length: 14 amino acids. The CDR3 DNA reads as TGTGCCAGTAGTGTCACAGGGTACACCGGGGAGCTGTTTTTT. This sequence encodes CASSVTGYTGELFF.

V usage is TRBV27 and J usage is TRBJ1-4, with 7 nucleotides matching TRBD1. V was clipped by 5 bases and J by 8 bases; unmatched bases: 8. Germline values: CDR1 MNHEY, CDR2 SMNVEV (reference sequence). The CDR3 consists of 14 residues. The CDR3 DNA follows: TGTGCCAGCAGTCTTTTGGGACAGAGAGAAAAACTGTTTTTT. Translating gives CASSLLGQREKLFF. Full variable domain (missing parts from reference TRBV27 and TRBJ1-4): EAQVTQNPRYLITVTGKKLTVTCSQNMNHEYMSWYRQDPGLGLRQIYYSMNVEVTDKGDVPEGYKVSRKEKRNFPLILESPSPNQTSLYFCASSLLGQREKLFFGSGTQLSVL.

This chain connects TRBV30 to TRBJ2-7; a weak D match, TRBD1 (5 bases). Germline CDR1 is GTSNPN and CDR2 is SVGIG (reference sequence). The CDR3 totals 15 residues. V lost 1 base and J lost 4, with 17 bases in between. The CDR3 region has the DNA TGTGCCTGGAGTGGGGCCCGGCGACAGATATACGAGCAGTACTTC. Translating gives CAWSGARRQIYEQYF.

CDR3 bases: TGTGCCAGCAGTTTGCCGGCCTTGAGGGCTTTCTTT. Translating it yields CASSLPALRAFF. The chain links TRBV28 to TRBJ1-1; the D is unclear. The CDR3 spans 12 residues. V was pared by 3 bases and J by 11 bases, with 13 bases between. Germline CDR1 is MDHEN and CDR2 is SYDVKM. Full variable domain (rest looked up from reference TRBV28 and TRBJ1-1): DVKVTQSSRYLVKRTGEKVFLECVQDMDHENMFWYRQDPGLGLRLIYFSYDVKMKEKGDIPEGYSVSREKKERFSLILESASTNQTSMYLCASSLPALRAFFGQGTRLTVV.

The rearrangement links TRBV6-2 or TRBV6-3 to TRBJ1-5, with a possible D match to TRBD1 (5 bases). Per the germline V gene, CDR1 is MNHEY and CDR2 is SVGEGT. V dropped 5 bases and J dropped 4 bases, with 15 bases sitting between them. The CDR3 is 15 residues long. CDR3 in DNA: TGTGCCAGCAGTAAGGACCAATACAGGAATCAGCCCCAGCATTTT. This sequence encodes CASSKDQYRNQPQHF.

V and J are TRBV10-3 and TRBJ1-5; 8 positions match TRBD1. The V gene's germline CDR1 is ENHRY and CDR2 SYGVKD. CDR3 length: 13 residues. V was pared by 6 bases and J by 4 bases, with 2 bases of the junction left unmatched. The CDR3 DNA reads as TGTGCCATCAGGGACAGGGAGAATCAGCCCCAGCATTTT. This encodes CAIRDRENQPQHF.

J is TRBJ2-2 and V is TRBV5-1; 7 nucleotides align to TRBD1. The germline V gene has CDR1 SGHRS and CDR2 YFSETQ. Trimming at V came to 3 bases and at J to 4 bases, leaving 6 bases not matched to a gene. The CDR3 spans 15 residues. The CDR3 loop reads CASSSTGSGTGELFF. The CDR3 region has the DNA TGCGCCAGCAGCTCGACAGGGTCTGGCACCGGGGAGCTGTTTTTT.

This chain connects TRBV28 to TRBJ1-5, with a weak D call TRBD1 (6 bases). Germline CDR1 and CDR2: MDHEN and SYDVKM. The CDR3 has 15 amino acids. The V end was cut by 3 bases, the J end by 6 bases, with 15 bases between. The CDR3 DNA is TGTGCCAGCAGTTTCCACAGGGAGGGCGGTCAGCCCCAGCATTTT. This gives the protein CASSFHREGGQPQHF.

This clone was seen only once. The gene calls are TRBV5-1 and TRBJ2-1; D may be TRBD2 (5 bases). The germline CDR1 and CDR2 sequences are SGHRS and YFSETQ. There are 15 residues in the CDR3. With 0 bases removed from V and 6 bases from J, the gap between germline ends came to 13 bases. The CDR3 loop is CASSLVEGVGNEQFF. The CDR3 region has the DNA TGCGCCAGCAGCTTGGTAGAGGGCGTGGGCAATGAGCAGTTCTTC.

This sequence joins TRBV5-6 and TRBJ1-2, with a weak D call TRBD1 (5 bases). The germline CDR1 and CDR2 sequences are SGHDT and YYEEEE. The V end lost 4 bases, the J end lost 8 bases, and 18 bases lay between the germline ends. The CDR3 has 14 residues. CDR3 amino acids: CASSPETEPVGYTF. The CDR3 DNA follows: TGTGCCAGCAGCCCTGAGACAGAGCCTGTGGGCTACACCTTC.

The CDR3 bases are TGTGCCAGCAGCAAAACCCAGGGGGTTGGCGGGGAGCTGTTTTTT. This gives the protein CASSKTQGVGGELFF. The chain recombines TRBV7-2 with TRBJ2-2; 7 bases line up with TRBD1. Germline values: CDR1 SGHTA, CDR2 FQGNSA. This CDR3 is 15 amino acids long. V was clipped by 5 bases and J by 7 bases; unmatched bases: 10.

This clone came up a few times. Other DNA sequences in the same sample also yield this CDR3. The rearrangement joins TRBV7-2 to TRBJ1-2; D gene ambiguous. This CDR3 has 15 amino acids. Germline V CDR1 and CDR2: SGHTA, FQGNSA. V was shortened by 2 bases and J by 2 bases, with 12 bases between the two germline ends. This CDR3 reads CASSLSPGGNYGYTF. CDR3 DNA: TGTGCCAGCAGCTTAAGTCCTGGCGGAAACTATGGCTACACCTTC.

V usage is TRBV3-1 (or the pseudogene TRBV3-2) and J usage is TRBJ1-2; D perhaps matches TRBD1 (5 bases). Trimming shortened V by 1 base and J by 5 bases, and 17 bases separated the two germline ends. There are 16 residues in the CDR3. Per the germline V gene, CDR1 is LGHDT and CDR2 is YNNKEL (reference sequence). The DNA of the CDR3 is TGTGCCAGCAGCCAAGGGATTGACAGAGATTCTTATGGCTACACCTTC. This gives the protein CASSQGIDRDSYGYTF.

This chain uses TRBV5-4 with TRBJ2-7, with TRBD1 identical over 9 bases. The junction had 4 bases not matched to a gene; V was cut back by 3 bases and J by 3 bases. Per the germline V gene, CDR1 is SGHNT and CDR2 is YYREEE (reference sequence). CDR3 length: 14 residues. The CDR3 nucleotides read TGTGCCAGCAGCTCCCGGGACAGGGACTACGAGCAGTACTTC. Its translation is CASSSRDRDYEQYF.

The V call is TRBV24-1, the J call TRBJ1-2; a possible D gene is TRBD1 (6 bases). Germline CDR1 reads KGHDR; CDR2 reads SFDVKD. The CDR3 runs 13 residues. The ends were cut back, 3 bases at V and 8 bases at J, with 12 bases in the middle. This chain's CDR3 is CATSDPGQRGYTF. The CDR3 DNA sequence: TGTGCCACCAGTGATCCTGGACAGAGGGGCTACACCTTC.

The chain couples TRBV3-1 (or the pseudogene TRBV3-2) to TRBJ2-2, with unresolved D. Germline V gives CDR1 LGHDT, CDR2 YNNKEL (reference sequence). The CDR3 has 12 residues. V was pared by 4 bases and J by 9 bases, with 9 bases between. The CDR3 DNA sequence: TGTGCCAGCAGCCTAGACCTCCGGGAGCTGTTTTTT. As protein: CASSLDLRELFF.

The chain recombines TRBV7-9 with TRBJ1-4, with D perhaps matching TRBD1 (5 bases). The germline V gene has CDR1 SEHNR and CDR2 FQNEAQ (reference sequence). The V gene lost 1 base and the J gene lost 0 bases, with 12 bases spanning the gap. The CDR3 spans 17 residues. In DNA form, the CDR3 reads TGTGCCAGCAGCTTAGGTCAGGGAAGAGCAACTAATGAAAAACTGTTTTTT. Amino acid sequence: CASSLGQGRATNEKLFF.

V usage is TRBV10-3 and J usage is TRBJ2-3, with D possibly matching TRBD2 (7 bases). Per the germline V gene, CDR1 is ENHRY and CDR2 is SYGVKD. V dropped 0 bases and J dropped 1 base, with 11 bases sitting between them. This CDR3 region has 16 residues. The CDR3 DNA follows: TGTGCCATCAGTGAGTCCGGCGGGGGCGGCACAGATACGCAGTATTTT. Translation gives CAISESGGGGTDTQYF.

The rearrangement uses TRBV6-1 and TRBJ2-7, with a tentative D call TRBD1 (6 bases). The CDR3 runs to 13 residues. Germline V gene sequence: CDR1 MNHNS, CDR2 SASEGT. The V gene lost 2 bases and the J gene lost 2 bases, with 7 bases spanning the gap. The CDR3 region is CASSEQGTYEQYF. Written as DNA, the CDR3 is TGTGCCAGCAGTGAACAGGGGACCTACGAGCAGTACTTC.

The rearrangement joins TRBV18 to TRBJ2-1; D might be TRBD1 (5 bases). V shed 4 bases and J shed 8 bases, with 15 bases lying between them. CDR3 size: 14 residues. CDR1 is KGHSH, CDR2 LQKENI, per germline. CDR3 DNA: TGTGCCAGCTCACAATCTTCAGGGTTCGATGAGCAGTTCTTC. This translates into CASSQSSGFDEQFF.

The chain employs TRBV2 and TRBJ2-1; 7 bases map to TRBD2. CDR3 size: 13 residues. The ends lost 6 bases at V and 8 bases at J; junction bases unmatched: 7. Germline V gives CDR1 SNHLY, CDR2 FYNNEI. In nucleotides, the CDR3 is TGTGCCAGCAGCGGGGGGAGGGTCGATGAGCAGTTCTTC. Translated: CASSGGRVDEQFF.

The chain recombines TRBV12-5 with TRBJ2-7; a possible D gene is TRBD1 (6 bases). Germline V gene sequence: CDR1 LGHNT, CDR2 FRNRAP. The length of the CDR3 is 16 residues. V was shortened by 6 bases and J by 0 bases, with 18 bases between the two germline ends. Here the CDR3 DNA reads TGTGCTAGTGGAATCACCGGGACACCGTACTCCTACGAGCAGTACTTC. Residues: CASGITGTPYSYEQYF.

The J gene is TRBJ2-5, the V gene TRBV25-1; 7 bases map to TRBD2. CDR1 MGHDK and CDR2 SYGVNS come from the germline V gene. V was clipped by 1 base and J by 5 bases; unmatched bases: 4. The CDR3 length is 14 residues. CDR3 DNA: TGTGCCAGCAGTGAATTGGGAGGGATGGAGACCCAGTACTTC. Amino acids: CASSELGGMETQYF.

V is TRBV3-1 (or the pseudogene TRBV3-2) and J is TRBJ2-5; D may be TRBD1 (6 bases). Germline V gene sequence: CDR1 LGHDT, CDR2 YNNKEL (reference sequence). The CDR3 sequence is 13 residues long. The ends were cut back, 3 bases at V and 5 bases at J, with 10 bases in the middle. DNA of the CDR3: TGTGCCAGCAGCCAGGGGGCTCTGGAGACCCAGTACTTC. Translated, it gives CASSQGALETQYF.

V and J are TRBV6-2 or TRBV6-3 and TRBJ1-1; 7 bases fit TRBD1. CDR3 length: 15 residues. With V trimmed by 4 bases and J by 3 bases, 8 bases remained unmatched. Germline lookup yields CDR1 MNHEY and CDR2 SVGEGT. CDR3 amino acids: CASSSSTGWDTEAFF. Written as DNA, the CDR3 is TGTGCCAGCAGTTCATCGACAGGGTGGGACACTGAAGCTTTCTTT.

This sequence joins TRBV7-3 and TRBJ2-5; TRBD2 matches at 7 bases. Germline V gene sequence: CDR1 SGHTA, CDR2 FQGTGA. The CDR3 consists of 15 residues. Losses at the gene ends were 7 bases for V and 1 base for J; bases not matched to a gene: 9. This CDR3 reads CASTVAGGSQETQYF. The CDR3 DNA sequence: TGTGCCAGCACCGTGGCCGGGGGGTCCCAAGAGACCCAGTACTTC.